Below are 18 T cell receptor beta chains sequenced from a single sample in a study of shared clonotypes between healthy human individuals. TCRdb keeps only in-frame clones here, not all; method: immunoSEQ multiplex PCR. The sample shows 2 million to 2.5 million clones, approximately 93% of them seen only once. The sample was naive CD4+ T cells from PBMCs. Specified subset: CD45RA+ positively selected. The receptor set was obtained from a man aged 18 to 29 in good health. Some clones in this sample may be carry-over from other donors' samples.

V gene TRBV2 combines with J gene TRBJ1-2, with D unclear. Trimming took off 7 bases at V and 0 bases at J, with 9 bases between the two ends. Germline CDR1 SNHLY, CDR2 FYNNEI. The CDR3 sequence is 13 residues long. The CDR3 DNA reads TGTGCCAGCAATTTGCGGGCTAACTATGGCTACACCTTC. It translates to CASNLRANYGYTF.

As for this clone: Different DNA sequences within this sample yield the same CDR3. DNA for the CDR3: TGCGCCAGCAGCTTAGGAGGGCTCCAAGAGACCCAGTACTTC. Amino acid sequence: CASSLGGLQETQYF. The V gene is TRBV5-1, the J gene TRBJ2-5; D possibly corresponds to TRBD2 (6 bases). Per germline, CDR1 SGHRS and CDR2 YFSETQ. This CDR3 contains 14 residues. Trimming pared 2 bases from V and 1 base from J, leaving 9 bases between.

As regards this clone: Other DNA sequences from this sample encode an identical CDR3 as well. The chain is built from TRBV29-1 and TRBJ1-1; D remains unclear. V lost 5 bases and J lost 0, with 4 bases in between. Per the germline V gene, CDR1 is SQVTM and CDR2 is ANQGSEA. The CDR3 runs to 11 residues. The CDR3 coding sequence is TGCAGCGTTCGCATGAACACTGAAGCTTTCTTT. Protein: CSVRMNTEAFF.

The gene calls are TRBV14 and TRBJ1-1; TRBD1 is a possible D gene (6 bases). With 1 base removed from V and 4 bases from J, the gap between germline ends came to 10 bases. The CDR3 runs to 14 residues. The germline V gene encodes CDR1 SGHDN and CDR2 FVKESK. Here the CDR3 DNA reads TGTGCCAGCAGCCAAGTACGGGGGCCCACTGAAGCTTTCTTT. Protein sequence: CASSQVRGPTEAFF.

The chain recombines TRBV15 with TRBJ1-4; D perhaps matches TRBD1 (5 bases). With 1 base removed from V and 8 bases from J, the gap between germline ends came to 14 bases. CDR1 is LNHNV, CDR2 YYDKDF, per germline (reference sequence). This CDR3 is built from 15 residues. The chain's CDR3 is CATSRGSGGDEKLFF. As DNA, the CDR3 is TGTGCCACCAGCAGAGGTTCCGGGGGGGACGAAAAACTGTTTTTT.

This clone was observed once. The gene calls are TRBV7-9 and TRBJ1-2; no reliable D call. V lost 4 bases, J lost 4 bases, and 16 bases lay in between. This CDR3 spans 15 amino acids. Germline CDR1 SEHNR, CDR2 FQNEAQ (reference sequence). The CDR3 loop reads CASSSSVYLGYGYTF. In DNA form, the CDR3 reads TGTGCCAGCAGCTCAAGCGTCTATCTGGGCTATGGCTACACCTTC.

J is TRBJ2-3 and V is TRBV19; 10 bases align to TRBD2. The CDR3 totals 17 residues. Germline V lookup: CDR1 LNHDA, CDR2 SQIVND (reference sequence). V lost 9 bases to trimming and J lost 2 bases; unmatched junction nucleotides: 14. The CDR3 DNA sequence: TGTGCCAGGGGGGTTCGACGGACTAGCGGTTTCACAGATACGCAGTATTTT. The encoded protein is CARGVRRTSGFTDTQYF. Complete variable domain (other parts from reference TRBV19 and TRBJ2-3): DGGITQSPKYLFRKEGQNVTLSCEQNLNHDAMYWYRQDPGQGLRLIYYSQIVNDFQKGDIAEGYSVSREKKESFPLTVTSAQKNPTAFYLCARGVRRTSGFTDTQYFGPGTRLTVL.

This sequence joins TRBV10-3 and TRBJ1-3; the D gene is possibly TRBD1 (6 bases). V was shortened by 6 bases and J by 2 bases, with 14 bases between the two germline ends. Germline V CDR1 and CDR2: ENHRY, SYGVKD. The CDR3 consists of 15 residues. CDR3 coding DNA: TGTGCCATCAGGTCTTCAGGGGAACCTGGAAACACCATATATTTT. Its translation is CAIRSSGEPGNTIYF.

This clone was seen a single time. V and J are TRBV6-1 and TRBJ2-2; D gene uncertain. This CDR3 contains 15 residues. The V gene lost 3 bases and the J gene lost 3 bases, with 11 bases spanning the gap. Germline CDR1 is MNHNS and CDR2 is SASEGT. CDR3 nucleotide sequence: TGTGCCAGCAGTGAGGACCGGCGTTACACCGGGGAGCTGTTTTTT. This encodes CASSEDRRYTGELFF.

CDR3 in DNA: TGTGCCACGACCATGTTAGCGGGAGCCGGGGAGCTGTTTTTT. It translates to CATTMLAGAGELFF. The chain links TRBV5-5 to TRBJ2-2; 9 bases match TRBD2. CDR1 and CDR2 from the germline V gene are SGHKS and YYEKEE (reference sequence). This CDR3 spans 14 amino acids. V lost 9 bases, J lost 6 bases, and 9 bases stayed unmatched.

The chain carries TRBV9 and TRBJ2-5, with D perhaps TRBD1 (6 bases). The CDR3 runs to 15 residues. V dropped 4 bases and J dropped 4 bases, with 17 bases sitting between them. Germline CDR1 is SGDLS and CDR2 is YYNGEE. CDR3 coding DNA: TGTGCCAGCAGCCAAAACACAGGGTTTCGAGAGACCCAGTACTTC. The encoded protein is CASSQNTGFRETQYF.

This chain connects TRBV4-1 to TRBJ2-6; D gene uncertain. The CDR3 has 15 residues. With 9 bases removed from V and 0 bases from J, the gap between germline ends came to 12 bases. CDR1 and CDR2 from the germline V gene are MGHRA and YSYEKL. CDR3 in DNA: TGCGCCAGTGGGGTGGGGATCTCTGGGGCCAACGTCCTGACTTTC. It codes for CASGVGISGANVLTF.

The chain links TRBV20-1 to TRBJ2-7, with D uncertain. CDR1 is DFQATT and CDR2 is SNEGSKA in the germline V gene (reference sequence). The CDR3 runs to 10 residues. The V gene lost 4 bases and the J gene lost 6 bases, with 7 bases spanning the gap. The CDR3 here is CSANLGEQYF. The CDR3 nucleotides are TGCAGTGCTAATCTCGGCGAGCAGTACTTC.

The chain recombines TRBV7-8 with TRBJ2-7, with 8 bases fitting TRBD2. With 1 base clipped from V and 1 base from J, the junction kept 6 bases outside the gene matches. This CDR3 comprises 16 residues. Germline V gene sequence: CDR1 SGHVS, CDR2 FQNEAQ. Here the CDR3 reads CASSLGRGATSYEQYF. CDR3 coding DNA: TGTGCCAGCAGCTTAGGGCGGGGGGCCACATCCTACGAGCAGTACTTC.

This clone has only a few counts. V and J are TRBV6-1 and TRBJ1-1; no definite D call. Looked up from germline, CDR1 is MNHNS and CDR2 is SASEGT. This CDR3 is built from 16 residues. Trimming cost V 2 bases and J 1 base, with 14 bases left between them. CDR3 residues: CASSEIGRYSNTEAFF. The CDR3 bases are TGTGCCAGCAGTGAAATTGGTCGATATTCGAACACTGAAGCTTTCTTT.

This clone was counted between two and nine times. The chain's CDR3 is CASSQDLRDTEAFF. CDR3 DNA: TGTGCCAGCAGCCAAGATCTTCGTGACACTGAAGCTTTCTTT. This chain links TRBV14 with TRBJ1-1; no clear D. The CDR3 is made up of 14 amino acids. V lost 0 bases and J 3 bases, leaving 8 bases between the germline ends. Germline V gives CDR1 SGHDN, CDR2 FVKESK.

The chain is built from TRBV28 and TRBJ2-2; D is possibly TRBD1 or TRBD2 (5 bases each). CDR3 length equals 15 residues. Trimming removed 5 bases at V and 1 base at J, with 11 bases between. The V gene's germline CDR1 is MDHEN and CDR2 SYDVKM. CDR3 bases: TGTGCCAGCAGTACCCGGGGCAGGAACACCGGGGAGCTGTTTTTT. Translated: CASSTRGRNTGELFF.

The CDR3 sequence is CASSSWDRSTQQYF. In DNA, the CDR3 is TGTGCCAGCAGCTCCTGGGACAGATCTACGCAGCAGTACTTC. The chain carries TRBV7-9 and TRBJ2-7; 7 nucleotides match TRBD1. The CDR3 contains 14 residues. Per the germline V gene, CDR1 is SEHNR and CDR2 is FQNEAQ (reference sequence). Trimming took 4 bases from V and 8 from J; bases not matched to a gene: 11.